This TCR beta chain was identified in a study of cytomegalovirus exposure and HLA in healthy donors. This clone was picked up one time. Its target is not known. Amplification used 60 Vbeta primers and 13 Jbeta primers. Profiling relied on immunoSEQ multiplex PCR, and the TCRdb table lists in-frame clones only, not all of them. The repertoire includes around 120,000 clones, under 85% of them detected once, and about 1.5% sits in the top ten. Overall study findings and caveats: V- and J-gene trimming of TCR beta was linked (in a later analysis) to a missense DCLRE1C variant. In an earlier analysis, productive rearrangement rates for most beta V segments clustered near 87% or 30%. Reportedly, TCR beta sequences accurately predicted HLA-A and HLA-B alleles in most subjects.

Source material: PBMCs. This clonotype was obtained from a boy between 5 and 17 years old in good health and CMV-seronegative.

As DNA, the CDR3 is TGTGCCAGCATGGGGGCGACAGAACTATTCAGGGAGCAGTACTTC. Amino acids: CASMGATELFREQYF. The gene calls are TRBV2 and TRBJ2-7; tentative D call: TRBD1 (6 bases). V gave up 7 bases and J gave up 7 bases, with 23 bases separating them. CDR1 and CDR2 from the germline V gene are SNHLY and FYNNEI. This CDR3 has 15 residues.